Listed below are T cell receptor beta chains from one sample, sequenced in a study of beta chain features in type 1 diabetes. Repertoires were generated with immunoSEQ multiplex PCR, while TCRdb's copy carries only in-frame clones and drops some. Found here are about 650,000 clones, around 12% of them singletons; the top ten hold 0.095% to 0.15%. Sequencing was done on a sample of naive CD4+ T cells from blood. These receptors all stem from a man younger than 40 with type 1 diabetes. The CDR3 runs from the conserved cysteine through the conserved F or W. The D gene is left open where the match is weak. Clone size is not always given. Where it is, it says once, few, many or a class for expanded clones.

cdr3_length,v_call,j_call,clone_size,d_call,cdr3_aa,cdr3_nt
16,TRBV30,TRBJ2-2,few,-,CAWRRGTTANTGELFF,TGTGCCTGGAGGAGAGGGACAACAGCGAACACCGGGGAGCTGTTTTTT
11,TRBV7-9,TRBJ1-1,few,-,CASSLGLAAFF,TGTGCCAGCAGCCTAGGGTTGGCAGCTTTCTTT
11,TRBV10-3,TRBJ1-1,-,-,CAIRSSTEAFF,TGTGCCATCAGATCAAGCACTGAAGCTTTCTTT
16,TRBV19,TRBJ1-5,few,-,CASSRGGTDSNQPQHF,TGTGCCAGTAGTCGGGGGGGCACCGATAGCAATCAGCCCCAGCATTTT
15,TRBV28,TRBJ1-6,-,-,CASSGAGGYHSPLHF,TGTGCCAGCAGTGGGGCTGGAGGGTATCATTCACCCCTCCACTTT
15,TRBV7-3,TRBJ2-1,-,TRBD1,CASSIQGALLNEQFF,TGTGCCAGCAGCATACAGGGGGCGCTTCTTAATGAGCAGTTCTTC
14,TRBV11-2,TRBJ2-5,-,-,CASSLGSVAETQYF,TGTGCCAGCAGCTTAGGTTCGGTTGCGGAGACCCAGTACTTC
15,TRBV7-8,TRBJ1-6,-,-,CASSLAAGSNSPLHF,TGTGCCAGCAGCTTAGCGGCAGGCTCTAATTCACCCCTCCACTTT
14,TRBV18,TRBJ2-7,few,-,CASSPGEGTYEQYF,TGTGCCAGCTCACCTGGAGAGGGTACCTACGAGCAGTACTTC
15,TRBV11-2,TRBJ2-1,few,-,CASRPGWAGYNEQFF,TGTGCCAGCAGACCCGGGTGGGCTGGTTACAATGAGCAGTTCTTC
14,TRBV7-2,TRBJ1-6,few,-,CASSLGEQNSPLHF,TGTGCCAGCAGCTTAGGGGAACAGAATTCACCCCTCCACTTT
14,TRBV7-2,TRBJ2-7,few,TRBD1,CASNQDRSSYEQYF,TGTGCCAGCAACCAGGACAGGAGCTCCTACGAGCAGTACTTC
15,TRBV18,TRBJ2-2,-,TRBD1,CASSRPGQEAGELFF,TGTGCCAGCTCACGACCAGGACAGGAGGCCGGGGAGCTGTTTTTT
14,TRBV29-1,TRBJ2-7,few,TRBD1,CSAVRGQGAREQYF,TGCAGCGCTGTAAGGGGACAGGGGGCTAGAGAGCAGTACTTC
11,TRBV20-1,TRBJ2-7,few,-,CSASRFYEQYF,TGCAGTGCTAGCCGGTTCTACGAGCAGTACTTC
16,TRBV5-1,TRBJ2-7,-,-,CASSSTGTPGGYEQYF,TGCGCCAGCAGCTCCACCGGGACCCCCGGAGGCTACGAGCAGTACTTC
14,TRBV28,TRBJ2-7,few,-,CASSLVDRPYEQYF,TGTGCCAGCAGTTTAGTCGACAGGCCTTACGAGCAGTACTTC
14,TRBV5-6,TRBJ2-7,-,-,CASSLFGQAYEQYF,TGTGCCAGCAGCTTGTTCGGCCAGGCCTACGAGCAGTACTTC
16,TRBV21-1,TRBJ2-3,few,-,CASSKALYVGRDTQYF,TGTGCCAGCAGCAAAGCGCTTTATGTTGGGAGGGATACGCAGTATTTT
15,TRBV19,TRBJ1-5,few,-,CASSTPQGSNQPQHF,TGTGCCAGTAGTACACCGCAGGGGTCCAATCAGCCCCAGCATTTT
15,TRBV30,TRBJ2-1,-,-,CAWSVRGALRNEQFF,TGTGCCTGGAGTGTAAGGGGGGCGCTGAGGAATGAGCAGTTCTTC
13,TRBV27,TRBJ1-2,-,-,CASSSTGRYGYTF,TGTGCCAGCAGTTCTACAGGGAGATATGGCTACACCTTC
14,TRBV2,TRBJ2-5,few,-,CASSERAAQETQYF,TGTGCCAGCAGTGAAAGGGCAGCCCAAGAGACCCAGTACTTC
13,TRBV6-1,TRBJ2-7,few,-,CASIPGVAYEQYF,TGTGCCAGCATCCCAGGGGTGGCCTACGAGCAGTACTTC
15,TRBV6-6,TRBJ1-5,few,TRBD1,CASRPSGTGLKPQHF,TGTGCCAGCAGACCTTCCGGGACAGGGTTAAAGCCCCAGCATTTT
17,TRBV7-9,TRBJ1-5,-,-,CASSWYQDNYSNQPQHF,TGTGCCAGCAGCTGGTATCAAGACAACTATAGCAATCAGCCCCAGCATTTT
14,TRBV29-1,TRBJ2-7,-,-,CSAGSGSSSYEQYF,TGCAGCGCGGGATCGGGCAGTTCCTCCTACGAGCAGTACTTC
13,TRBV30,TRBJ1-4,-,-,CAWSRTVNEKLFF,TGTGCCTGGAGTCGCACAGTGAATGAAAAACTGTTTTTT
12,TRBV7-9,TRBJ1-4,few,-,CASSSYPEKLFF,TGTGCCAGCAGCTCGTATCCAGAAAAACTGTTTTTT
15,TRBV15,TRBJ2-5,few,TRBD1,CATSDRGTDQETQYF,TGTGCCACCAGCGATCGTGGGACAGACCAAGAGACCCAGTACTTC
13,TRBV5-4,TRBJ1-1,few,-,CASSPPLNTEAFF,TGTGCCAGCAGCCCCCCTCTGAACACTGAAGCTTTCTTT
15,TRBV6-5,TRBJ2-7,few,-,CASSQQTDGAYEQYF,TGTGCCAGCAGTCAACAAACAGACGGAGCCTACGAGCAGTACTTC
15,TRBV7-2,TRBJ2-2,-,TRBD1,CASRLQGAAFGELFF,TGTGCCAGCAGACTGCAGGGGGCTGCGTTCGGGGAGCTGTTTTTT